This TCR beta chain comes out of a study of blood T cells in healthy people across ages. A second PCR, run for roughly 7 to 12 cycles, used a sample-barcoded 5' primer plus a J-beta primer mix. TCRdb processed the 5' RACE reads anew with MiXCR; each CDR3 protein has one entry. This table holds more than 1,400,000 distinct CDR3 sequences, roughly 40% found once. CDR1 and CDR2 from the germline V gene are SGHTA and FQGNSA. CDR3 length equals 14 residues. The people who gave samples were healthy Caucasians from Russia, aged roughly 6 to 100. The material sequenced was blood. This rearrangement joins TRBV7-2 to TRBJ2-5; D not resolved. The J call may be mistaken, given a closer DNA end match to TRBJ2-7. This TCR came from a woman aged 18-35 years in good health. CDR3 sequence: CASSNSPASYEQYF. CDR3 nucleotides: TGTGCCAGCAGCAACAGTCCGGCGTCCTACGAGCAGTACTTC.